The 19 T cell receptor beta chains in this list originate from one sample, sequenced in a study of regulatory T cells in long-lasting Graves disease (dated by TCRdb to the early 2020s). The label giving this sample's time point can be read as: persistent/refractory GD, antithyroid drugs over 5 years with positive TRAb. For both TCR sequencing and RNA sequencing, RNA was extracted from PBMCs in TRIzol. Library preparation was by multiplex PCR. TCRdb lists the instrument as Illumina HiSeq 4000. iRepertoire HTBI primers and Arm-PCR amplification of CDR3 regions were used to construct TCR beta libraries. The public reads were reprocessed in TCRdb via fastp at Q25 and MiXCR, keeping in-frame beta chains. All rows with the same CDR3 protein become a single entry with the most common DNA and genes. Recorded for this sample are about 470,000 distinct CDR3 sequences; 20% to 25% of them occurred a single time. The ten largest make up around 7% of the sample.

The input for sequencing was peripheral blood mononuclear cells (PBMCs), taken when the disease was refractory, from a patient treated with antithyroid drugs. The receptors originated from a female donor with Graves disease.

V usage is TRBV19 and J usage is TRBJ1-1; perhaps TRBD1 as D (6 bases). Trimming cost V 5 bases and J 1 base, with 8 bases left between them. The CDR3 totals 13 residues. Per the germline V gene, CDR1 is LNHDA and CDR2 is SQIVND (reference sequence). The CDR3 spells CASSVGQNTEAFF. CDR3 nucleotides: TGTGCCAGTAGTGTGGGACAGAACACTGAAGCTTTCTTT.

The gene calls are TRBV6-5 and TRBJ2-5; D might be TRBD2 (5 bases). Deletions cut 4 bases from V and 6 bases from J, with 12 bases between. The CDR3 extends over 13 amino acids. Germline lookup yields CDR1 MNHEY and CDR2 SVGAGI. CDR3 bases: TGTGCCAGCAGTTGGGATTGGGAGAAGACCCAGTACTTC. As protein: CASSWDWEKTQYF.

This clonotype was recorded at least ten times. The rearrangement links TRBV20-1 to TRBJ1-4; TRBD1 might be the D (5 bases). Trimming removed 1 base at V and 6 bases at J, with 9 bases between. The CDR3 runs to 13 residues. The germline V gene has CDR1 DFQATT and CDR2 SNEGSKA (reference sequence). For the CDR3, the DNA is TGCAGTGCTAGAGCAGGGCTTGATGAAAAACTGTTTTTT. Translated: CSARAGLDEKLFF.

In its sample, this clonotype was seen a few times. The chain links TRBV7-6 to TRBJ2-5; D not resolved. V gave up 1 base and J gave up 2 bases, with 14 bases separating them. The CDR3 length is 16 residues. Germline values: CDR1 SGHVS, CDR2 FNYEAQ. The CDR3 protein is CASSLESPTNQETQYF. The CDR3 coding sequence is TGTGCCAGCAGCTTAGAGTCCCCTACGAATCAAGAGACCCAGTACTTC.

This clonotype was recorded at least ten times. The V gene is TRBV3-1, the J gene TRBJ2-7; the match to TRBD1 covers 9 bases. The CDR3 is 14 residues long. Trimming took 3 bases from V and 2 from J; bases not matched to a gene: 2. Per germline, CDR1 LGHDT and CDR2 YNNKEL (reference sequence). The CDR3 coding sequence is TGTGCCAGCAGCCACCGGGACAGGGCCTACGAGCAGTACTTC. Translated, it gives CASSHRDRAYEQYF.

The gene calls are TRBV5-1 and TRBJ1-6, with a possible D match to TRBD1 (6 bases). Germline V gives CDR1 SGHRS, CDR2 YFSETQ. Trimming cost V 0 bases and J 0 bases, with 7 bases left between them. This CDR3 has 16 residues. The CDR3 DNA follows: TGCGCCAGCAGCTTGGCAGGGGACTCCTATAATTCACCCCTCCACTTT. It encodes CASSLAGDSYNSPLHF.

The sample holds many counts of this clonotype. CDR3 sequence: CASSRFGAGNPYGYTF. The CDR3 nucleotides read TGTGCCAGCAGCCGTTTCGGCGCGGGGAATCCTTATGGCTACACCTTC. This chain uses TRBV3-1 with TRBJ1-2; D not certain. The V gene lost 4 bases and the J gene lost 5 bases, with 20 bases spanning the gap. From germline, CDR1 is LGHDT and CDR2 YNNKEL (reference sequence). The CDR3 contains 16 residues.

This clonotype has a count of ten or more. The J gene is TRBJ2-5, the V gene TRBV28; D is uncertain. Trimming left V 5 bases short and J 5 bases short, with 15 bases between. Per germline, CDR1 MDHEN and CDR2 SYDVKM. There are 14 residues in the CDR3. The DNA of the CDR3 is TGTGCCAGCAGTCCTACCGACTTAGGGGAGACCCAGTACTTC. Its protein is CASSPTDLGETQYF.

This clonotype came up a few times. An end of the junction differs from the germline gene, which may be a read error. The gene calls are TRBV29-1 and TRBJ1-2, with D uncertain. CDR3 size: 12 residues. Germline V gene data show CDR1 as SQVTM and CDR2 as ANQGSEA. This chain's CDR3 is CSVESLGDGYIF. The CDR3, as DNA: TGCAGCGTTGAGAGTCTCGGGGATGGCTACATCTTC.

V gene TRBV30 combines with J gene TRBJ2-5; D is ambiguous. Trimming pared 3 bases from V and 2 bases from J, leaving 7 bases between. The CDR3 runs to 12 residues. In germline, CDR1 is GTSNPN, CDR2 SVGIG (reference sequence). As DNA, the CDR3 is TGTGCCTGGAGCTACTTGCAAGAGACCCAGTACTTC. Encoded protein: CAWSYLQETQYF.

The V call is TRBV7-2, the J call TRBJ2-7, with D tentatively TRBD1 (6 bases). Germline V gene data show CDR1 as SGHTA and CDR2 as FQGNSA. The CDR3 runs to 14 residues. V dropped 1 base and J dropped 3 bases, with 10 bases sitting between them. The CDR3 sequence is CASSLGTALYEQYF. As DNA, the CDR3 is TGTGCCAGCAGCTTAGGGACAGCTCTCTACGAGCAGTACTTC.

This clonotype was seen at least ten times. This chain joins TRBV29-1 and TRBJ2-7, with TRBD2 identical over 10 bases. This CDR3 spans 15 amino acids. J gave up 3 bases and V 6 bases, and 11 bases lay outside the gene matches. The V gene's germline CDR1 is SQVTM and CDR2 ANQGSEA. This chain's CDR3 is CSVILAGDTYYEQYF. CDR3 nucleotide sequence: TGCAGCGTCATCCTAGCGGGAGACACTTACTACGAGCAGTACTTC.

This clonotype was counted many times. DNA for the CDR3: TGTGCCAGCAGCTTAGCCCTGACAGGGGGTATATCCTACGAGCAGTACTTC. Translation gives CASSLALTGGISYEQYF. The rearrangement uses TRBV11-2 and TRBJ2-7, with 9 nucleotides matching TRBD1. The CDR3 spans 17 residues. Trimming removed 1 base from V and 1 base from J; junction bases left unmatched: 8. Germline CDR1 reads SGHAT; CDR2 reads FQNNGV.

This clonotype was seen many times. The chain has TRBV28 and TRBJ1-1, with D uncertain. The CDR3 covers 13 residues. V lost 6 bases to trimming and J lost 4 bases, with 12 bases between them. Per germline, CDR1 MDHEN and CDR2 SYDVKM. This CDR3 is CASRSWSGTEAFF. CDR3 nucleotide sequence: TGTGCCAGCAGAAGTTGGAGCGGCACTGAAGCTTTCTTT. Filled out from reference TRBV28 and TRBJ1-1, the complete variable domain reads DVKVTQSSRYLVKRTGEKVFLECVQDMDHENMFWYRQDPGLGLRLIYFSYDVKMKEKGDIPEGYSVSREKKERFSLILESASTNQTSMYLCASRSWSGTEAFFGQGTRLTVV.

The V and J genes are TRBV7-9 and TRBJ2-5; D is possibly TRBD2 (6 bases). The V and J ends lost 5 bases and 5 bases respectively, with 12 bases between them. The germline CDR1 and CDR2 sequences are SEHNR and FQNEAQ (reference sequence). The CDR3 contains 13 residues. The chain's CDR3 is CASSGRSTETQYF. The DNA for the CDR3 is TGTGCCAGCAGCGGGAGGAGCACGGAGACCCAGTACTTC. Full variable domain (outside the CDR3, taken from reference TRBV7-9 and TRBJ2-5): DTGVSQNPRHKITKRGQNVTFRCDPISEHNRLYWYRQTLGQGPEFLTYFQNEAQLEKSRLLSDRFSAERPKGSFSTLEIQRTEQGDSAMYLCASSGRSTETQYFGPGTRLLVL.

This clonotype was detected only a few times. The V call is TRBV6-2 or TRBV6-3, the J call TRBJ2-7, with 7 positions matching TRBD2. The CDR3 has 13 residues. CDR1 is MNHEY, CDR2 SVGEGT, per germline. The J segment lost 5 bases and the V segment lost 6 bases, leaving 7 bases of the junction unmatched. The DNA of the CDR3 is TGTGCCAGCAGAATGCGGGGGAACGACGAGCAGTACTTC. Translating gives CASRMRGNDEQYF.

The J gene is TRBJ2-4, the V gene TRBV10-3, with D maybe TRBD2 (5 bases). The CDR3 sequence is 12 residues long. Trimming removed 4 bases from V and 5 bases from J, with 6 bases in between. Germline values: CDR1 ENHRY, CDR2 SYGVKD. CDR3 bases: TGTGCCATCAGTGCCGGGGAAAACATTCAGTACTTC. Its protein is CAISAGENIQYF.

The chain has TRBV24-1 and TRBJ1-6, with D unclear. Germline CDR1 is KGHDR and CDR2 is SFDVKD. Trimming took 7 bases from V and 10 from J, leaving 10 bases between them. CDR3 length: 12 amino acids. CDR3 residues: CATSDGRSPLHF. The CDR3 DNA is TGTGCCACCAGCGACGGGCGGTCACCCCTCCACTTT.

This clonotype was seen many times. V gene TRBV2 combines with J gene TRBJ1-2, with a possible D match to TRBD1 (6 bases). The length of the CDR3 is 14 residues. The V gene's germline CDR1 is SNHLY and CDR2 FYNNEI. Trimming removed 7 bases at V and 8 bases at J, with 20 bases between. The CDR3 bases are TGTGCCAGCACTGGGCAACAGGGAGTAAACGGCTACACCTTC. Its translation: CASTGQQGVNGYTF.